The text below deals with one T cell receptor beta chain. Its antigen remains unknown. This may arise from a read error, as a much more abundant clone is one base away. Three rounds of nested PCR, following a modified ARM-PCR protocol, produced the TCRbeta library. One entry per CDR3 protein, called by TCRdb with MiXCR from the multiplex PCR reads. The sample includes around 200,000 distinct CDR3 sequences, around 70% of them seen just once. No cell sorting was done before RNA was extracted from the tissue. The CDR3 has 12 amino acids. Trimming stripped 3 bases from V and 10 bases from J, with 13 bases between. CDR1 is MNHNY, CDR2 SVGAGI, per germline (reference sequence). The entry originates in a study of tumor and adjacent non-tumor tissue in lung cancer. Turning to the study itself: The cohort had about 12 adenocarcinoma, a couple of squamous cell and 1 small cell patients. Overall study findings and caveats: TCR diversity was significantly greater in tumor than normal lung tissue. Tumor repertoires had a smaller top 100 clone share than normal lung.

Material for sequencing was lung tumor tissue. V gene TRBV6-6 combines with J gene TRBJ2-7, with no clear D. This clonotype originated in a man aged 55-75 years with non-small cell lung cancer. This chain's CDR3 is CASSYPGLDQYF. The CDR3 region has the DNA TGTGCCAGCAGTTATCCGGGCTTGGATCAGTACTTC.